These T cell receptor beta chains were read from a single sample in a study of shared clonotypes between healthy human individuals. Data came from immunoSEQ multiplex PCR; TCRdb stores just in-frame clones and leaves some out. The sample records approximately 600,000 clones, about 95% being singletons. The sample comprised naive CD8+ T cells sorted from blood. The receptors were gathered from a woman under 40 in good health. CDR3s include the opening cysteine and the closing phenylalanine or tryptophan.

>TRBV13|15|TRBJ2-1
CASSSGTTIYNEQFF
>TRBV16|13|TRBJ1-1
CASSQDRNTEAFF
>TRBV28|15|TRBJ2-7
CASSPGQFSSYEQYF
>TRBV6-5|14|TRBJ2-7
CASSYSEGSDEQYF
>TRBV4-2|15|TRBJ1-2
CASTNSGTGGFGYTF
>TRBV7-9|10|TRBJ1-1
CASRGGVAFF
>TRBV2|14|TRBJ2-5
CASREDRGLETQYF
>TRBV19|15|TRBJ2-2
CASSKWGGSNGELFF
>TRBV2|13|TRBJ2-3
CASSELGSDTQYF
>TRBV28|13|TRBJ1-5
CASSLQSSQPQHF
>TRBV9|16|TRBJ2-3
CASSVGSGRDTDTQYF
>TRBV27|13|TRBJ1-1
CASRATLNTEAFF
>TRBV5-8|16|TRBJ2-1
CASSERVSGDYFEQFF
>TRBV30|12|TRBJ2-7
CAWRWQSSEQYF
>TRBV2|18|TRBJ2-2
CASSEAEVSSVNTGELFF
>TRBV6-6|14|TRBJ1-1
CASSYSLQGGGAFF
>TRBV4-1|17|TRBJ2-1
CASSQDLPGQLYNEQFF
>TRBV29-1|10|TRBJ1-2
CSVTEDGYTF
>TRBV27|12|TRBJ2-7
CASRKNSYEQYF
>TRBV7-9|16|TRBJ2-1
CASSWGQGAPYNEQFF
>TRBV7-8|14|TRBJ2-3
CASSFTRNTDTQYF
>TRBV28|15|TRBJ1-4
CASSPTAGTRKKLFF
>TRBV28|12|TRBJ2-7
CASSQGLAEQYF
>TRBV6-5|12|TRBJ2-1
CASGGAYNEQFF
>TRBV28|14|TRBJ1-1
CASTLGDSRTEAFF
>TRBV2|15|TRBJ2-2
CASRGTSGKGGELFF
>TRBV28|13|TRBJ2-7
CASSPVQSYEQYF
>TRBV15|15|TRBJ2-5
CATSTGEVFRETQYF
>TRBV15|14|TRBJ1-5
CATSRAGVNQPQHF
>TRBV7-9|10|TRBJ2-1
CASSFDEQFF
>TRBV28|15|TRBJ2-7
CASSFLAGDPYEQYF
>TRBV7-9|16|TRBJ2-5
CASSLEVAGGQETQYF
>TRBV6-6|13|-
CASSSTSGYEQYF
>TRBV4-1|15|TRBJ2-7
CASSQDGRSSYEQYF
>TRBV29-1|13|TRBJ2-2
CSVVLRNTGELFF
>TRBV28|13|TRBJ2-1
CASSLGLNNEQFF
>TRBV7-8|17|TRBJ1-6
CASSQLPEDRADSPLHF
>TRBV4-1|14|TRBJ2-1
CASSPGQGVDEQFF
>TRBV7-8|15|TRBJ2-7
CASRRSSGGLDEQYF
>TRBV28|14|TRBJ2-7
CASSPGGEPYEQYF
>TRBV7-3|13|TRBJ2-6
CASSASGANVLTF
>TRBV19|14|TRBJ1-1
CASRRTGTKTEAFF